This T cell receptor beta chain was obtained from a study of spatial heterogeneity in lung cancer. Study-level background: Alpha-chain sequences were consistently detected in smaller numbers than beta-chain sequences.

CDR1 is SGHNT and CDR2 is YYREEE in the germline V gene (reference sequence). The CDR3 totals 14 residues. V gave up 0 bases and J gave up 5 bases, with 11 bases separating them. On each TCR cDNA molecule, a unique molecular identifier was present. MiXCR, run by TCRdb on the 5' RACE reads, gives a single entry per CDR3 protein. Counted here are 15,000 to 20,000 distinct CDR3 sequences, about a fifth occurring once; the ten biggest clones make up 15% to 20%. This clonotype was seen at least ten times. The antigen is unknown. Sample time point: sample taken at primary tumor resection. Sequencing covered unsorted whole RNA taken from tumor, nontumor lung or frozen PBMC. Samples were obtained from some 72 donors, all untreated early-stage non-small cell lung cancer patients. General study points: At tumor resection, ubiquitous expanded TCRs were detected in blood more often than later.

Sequenced material: PBMCs, taken at surgery. The sequence was obtained from a female donor with early-stage non-small cell lung cancer. The genes are TRBV5-4 and TRBJ1-2; D is unclear. In DNA form, the CDR3 reads TGTGCCAGCAGCTTGGGTACTGGATTATATGGCTACACCTTC. This gives the protein CASSLGTGLYGYTF.